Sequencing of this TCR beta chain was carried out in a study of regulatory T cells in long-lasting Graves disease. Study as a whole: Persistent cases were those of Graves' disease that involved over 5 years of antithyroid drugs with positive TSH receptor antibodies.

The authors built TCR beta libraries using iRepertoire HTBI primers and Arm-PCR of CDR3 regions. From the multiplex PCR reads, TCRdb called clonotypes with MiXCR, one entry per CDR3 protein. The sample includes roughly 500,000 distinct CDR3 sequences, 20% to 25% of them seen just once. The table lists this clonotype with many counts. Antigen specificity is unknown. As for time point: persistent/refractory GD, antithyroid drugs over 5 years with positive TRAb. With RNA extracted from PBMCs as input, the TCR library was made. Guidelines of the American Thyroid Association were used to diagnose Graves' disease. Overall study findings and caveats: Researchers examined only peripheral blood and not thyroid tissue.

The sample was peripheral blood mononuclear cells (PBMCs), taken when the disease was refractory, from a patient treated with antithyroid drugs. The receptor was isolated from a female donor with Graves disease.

The CDR3 here is CASSLLGQASEQYF. The CDR3, as DNA: TGTGCCAGCAGTTTATTAGGTCAGGCGTCCGAGCAGTACTTC. The chain is built from TRBV28 and TRBJ2-7; no firm D call. V lost 1 base to trimming and J lost 6 bases, with 13 bases between them. The germline CDR1 and CDR2 sequences are MDHEN and SYDVKM. CDR3 length: 14 amino acids.